This is a list of T cell receptor beta chains from one sample in a study of immune heterogeneity within non-small cell lung tumors. MiXCR was run by TCRdb on the multiplex PCR reads, yielding one entry per CDR3 protein. The sample carries about 4,300 distinct CDR3 sequences, about 22% recorded once. Source material: lung tumor tissue. Source of these receptors: a man in his sixties or seventies with non-small cell lung cancer. Both conserved end residues are part of each CDR3. The order of the fields is J gene, D gene, clone size, V gene, CDR3 DNA, CDR3 protein. The D gene is left open where the match is weak. A clone size is listed for some rows: how often the clone was seen (once, few, many), or a class if it is expanded.

>TRBJ2-1|TRBD2|few|TRBV24-1
TGTGCCACCGCACCCCGGTGGGCGGGAGGTCTATACAATGAGCAGTTCTTC
CATAPRWAGGLYNEQFF
>TRBJ2-5|NA|few|TRBV5-6
TGTGCCAGCAGCTTGGGGCAGGGGCAAGAGACCCAGTACTTC
CASSLGQGQETQYF
>TRBJ1-6|TRBD1|NA|TRBV20-1
TGCAGTGCTAGAGTACCTCGGGGACAGGGTTCTTATAATTCACCCCTCCACTTT
CSARVPRGQGSYNSPLHF
>TRBJ2-5|TRBD2|NA|TRBV20-1
TGCAGTGCTAGAGATGGGCTAGCGGGAGTGCGGGAGACCCAGTACTTC
CSARDGLAGVRETQYF
>TRBJ1-2|NA|medium-sized|TRBV18
TGTGCCAGCTCACCAACCGCCGGAGATGGCTACACCTTC
CASSPTAGDGYTF
>TRBJ2-7|TRBD2|NA|TRBV10-3
TGTGCCAGCACATGGGGGGGGGAGTCTAACGAGCAGTACTTC
CASTWGGESNEQYF